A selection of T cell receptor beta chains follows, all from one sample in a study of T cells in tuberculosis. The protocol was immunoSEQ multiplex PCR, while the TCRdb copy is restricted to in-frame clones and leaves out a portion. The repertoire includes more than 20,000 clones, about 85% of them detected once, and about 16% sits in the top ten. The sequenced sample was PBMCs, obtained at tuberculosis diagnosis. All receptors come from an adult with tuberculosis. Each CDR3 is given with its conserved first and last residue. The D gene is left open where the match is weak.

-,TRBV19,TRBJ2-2,CASKGTSGVSGELFF,TGTGCCAGTAAAGGGACAAGTGGGGTGTCCGGGGAGCTGTTTTTT
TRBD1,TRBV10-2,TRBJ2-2,CASSETPGGNTGELFF,TGCGCCAGCAGTGAGACCCCAGGGGGCAACACCGGGGAGCTGTTTTTT
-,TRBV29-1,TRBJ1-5,CSVEFGGSNQPQHF,TGCAGCGTTGAGTTTGGGGGCAGCAATCAGCCCCAGCATTTT
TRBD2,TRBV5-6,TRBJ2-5,CASSLAGGWETQYF,TGTGCCAGCAGTCTAGCGGGAGGGTGGGAGACCCAGTACTTC
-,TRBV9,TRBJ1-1,CASSVGKGTLNTEAFF,TGTGCCAGCAGCGTAGGAAAGGGGACTTTGAACACTGAAGCTTTCTTT
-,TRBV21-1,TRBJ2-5,CASSKRGRLEETQYF,TGTGCCAGCAGCAAGAGGGGGCGCTTGGAAGAGACCCAGTACTTC
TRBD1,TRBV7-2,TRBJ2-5,CASTLMGGQGGETQYF,TGTGCCAGCACCCTAATGGGGGGACAGGGTGGGGAGACCCAGTACTTC
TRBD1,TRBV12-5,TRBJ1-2,CASGSDREASGYTF,TGTGCTAGTGGATCGGACAGGGAGGCGTCCGGCTACACCTTC
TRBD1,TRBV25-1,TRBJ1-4,CASSESPDRGEKLFF,TGTGCCAGCAGTGAGAGCCCGGACAGGGGAGAAAAACTGTTTTTT
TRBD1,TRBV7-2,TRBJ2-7,CASSLGGTAYEQYF,TGTGCCAGCAGCTTAGGGGGGACAGCCTACGAGCAGTACTTC
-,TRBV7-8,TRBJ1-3,CASSLAGVGNTIYF,TGTGCCAGCAGCTTAGCAGGGGTTGGAAACACCATATATTTT